This entry concerns a single T cell receptor (beta chain). What it binds is not known. Autoimmune disease history or systemic immunosuppression disqualified patients. The record originates from a study of OX40 agonist ivuxolimab in advanced cancers. Background on the study: Patients were infused with ivuxolimab every 2 weeks at 0.01 to 10 mg/kg.

The protocol was immunoSEQ multiplex PCR, while the TCRdb copy is restricted to in-frame clones and leaves out a portion. In the table there are 77,000 or so clones, around 90% of which are singletons. This CDR3 is built from 11 residues. The V end was cut by 3 bases, the J end by 5 bases, with 5 bases between. From germline, CDR1 is DFQATT and CDR2 SNEGSKA (reference sequence). Study-level points and caveats: Both blood CD4+ and CD8+ T cells showed clonal growth by week 6 at 0.1 to 3.0 mg/kg. More expanded clones were seen, on average, in CD8+ T cells than in CD4+.

Sample: CD4+ or CD8+ T cells sorted from blood, taken in a trial of the OX40 agonist ivuxolimab. This sequence joins TRBV20-1 and TRBJ1-5; unclear D gene. The source is an adult with an advanced solid tumor such as melanoma, head and neck, liver or kidney cancer. CDR3 sequence: CSARFDQPQHF. Here the CDR3 DNA reads TGCAGTGCTAGGTTCGATCAGCCCCAGCATTTT.